This is a list of T cell receptor beta chains from one sample in a study of PD-1 blockade in classical Hodgkin lymphoma. TCRdb keeps only in-frame clones here, not all; method: immunoSEQ multiplex PCR. The sample has some 13,000 clones; over 75% are singletons. Here the sequenced sample was peripheral blood mononuclear cells (PBMCs), taken at baseline. These receptors all come from a human donor with classical Hodgkin lymphoma. CDR3s include the opening cysteine and the closing phenylalanine or tryptophan. D genes are given only for firm matches. Rows give clone size only sometimes, using once, few, many, or a class for an expanded clone.

size	D	V	length	J	CDR3
.	.	TRBV5-1	17	TRBJ2-3	CASSLEGRTLSTDTQYF
.	.	TRBV4-1	14	TRBJ2-7	CASSQGELNYEQYF
once	.	TRBV5-1	12	TRBJ1-2	CASSLGSYGYTF
.	.	TRBV5-1	13	TRBJ1-2	CASSSGSFYGYTF
.	TRBD2	TRBV11-2	15	TRBJ2-7	CASSFRLAGVYEQYF
few	TRBD1	TRBV6-6	14	TRBJ2-1	CASSYSTGYNEQFF
few	.	TRBV19	13	TRBJ1-1	CASSIQGGTEAFF
.	.	TRBV19	12	TRBJ1-4	CASSTNNEKLFF
.	.	TRBV5-1	15	TRBJ2-5	CASSLGGVGQETQYF
few	TRBD2	TRBV9	14	TRBJ2-7	CASSEGRGNWEQYF
once	.	TRBV27	12	TRBJ1-5	CASSLLGEPQHF
once	.	TRBV7-9	13	TRBJ2-7	CASSLLPSYEQYF
.	TRBD2	TRBV2	16	TRBJ2-7	CASRALATSASYEQYF
once	.	TRBV7-8	18	TRBJ2-1	CASSLAPGGTGVGNEQFF
.	.	TRBV5-1	16	TRBJ2-1	CASSLVIATGNNEQFF
once	.	TRBV6-6	15	TRBJ2-5	CASTKRRAGQETQYF
once	.	TRBV9	14	TRBJ2-7	CASSVGPATVEQYF
few	TRBD1	TRBV25-1	13	TRBJ1-1	CASSRGGFAEAFF
.	.	TRBV7-9	13	TRBJ2-5	CASSLVAESVWYF